This is a list of T cell receptor beta chains from one sample in a study of regulatory T cells in long-lasting Graves disease. TCRdb processed the multiplex PCR reads anew with MiXCR; each CDR3 protein has one entry. Of about 220,000 distinct CDR3 sequences listed, approximately 19% are singletons. These data are also associated with another study on T cells in Graves' hyperthyroidism and ophthalmopathy.

Material: peripheral blood mononuclear cells (PBMCs), obtained at new diagnosis, from a patient treated with antithyroid drugs. The origin of the receptors is a woman in her twenties or thirties with Graves disease. Both conserved end residues are part of each CDR3. A D gene is named only where the DNA matches it firmly. Where a row states a size, it is once, few, many or the class of an expanded clone; other rows omit it.

clone size,V gene,D gene,J gene,CDR3 protein,CDR3 DNA
many,TRBV28,NA,TRBJ1-2,CASNGREIYGYTF,TGTGCCAGCAACGGCAGGGAAATCTATGGCTACACCTTC
many,TRBV11-2,NA,TRBJ1-2,CASSLVSGDYGYTF,TGTGCCAGCAGCTTAGTTTCAGGGGACTATGGCTACACCTTC
many,TRBV14,NA,TRBJ1-6,CASSQETGNSPLHF,TGTGCCAGCAGCCAAGAAACAGGGAATTCACCCCTCCACTTT
NA,TRBV6-1,NA,TRBJ2-7,CASNTAGGQYEQYF,TGTGCCAGCAATACCGCCGGTGGACAGTACGAGCAGTACTTC
NA,TRBV18,NA,TRBJ2-2,CASSPGQYTGGLFF,TGTGCCAGCTCACCGGGACAGTACACCGGGGGGCTGTTTTTT
many,TRBV19,NA,TRBJ1-5,CASSISWGHSNQPQHF,TGTGCCAGTAGTATATCTTGGGGGCATAGCAATCAGCCCCAGCATTTT
many,TRBV6-2/TRBV6-3,NA,TRBJ1-2,CASRAGASYGYTF,TGTGCCAGCAGGGCTGGGGCCTCCTATGGCTACACCTTC
NA,TRBV14,TRBD2,TRBJ2-7,CASTPIAGGSEQYF,TGTGCCAGCACCCCTATAGCGGGAGGGAGCGAGCAGTACTTC
many,TRBV6-9,TRBD2,TRBJ2-7,CASSYQLPSTSGRAHEQYF,TGTGCCAGCAGTTACCAACTCCCCTCGACTAGCGGGAGGGCCCACGAGCAGTACTTC
NA,TRBV10-1,TRBD1,TRBJ1-1,CASSDPDREIRANTEAFF,TGCGCCAGCAGCGACCCTGACAGGGAGATAAGGGCGAACACTGAAGCTTTCTTT
many,TRBV7-8,NA,TRBJ1-6,CASSSPGSLASLHF,TGTGCCAGCAGCTCCCCCGGTTCTCTAGCCTCCCTCCACTTT
NA,TRBV6-2/TRBV6-3,TRBD2,TRBJ2-5,CASITSGGQETQYF,TGTGCCAGCATTACTAGCGGGGGTCAAGAGACCCAGTACTTC
many,TRBV28,NA,TRBJ1-5,CASSLREYLPNQPQHF,TGTGCCAGCAGTTTAAGGGAGTACCTTCCCAATCAGCCCCAGCATTTT
NA,TRBV20-1,NA,TRBJ2-1,CSAAPLPGTSPGALSNEQFF,TGCAGTGCTGCCCCCCTTCCGGGGACTTCCCCCGGGGCCTTGAGCAATGAGCAGTTCTTC
many,TRBV6-1,TRBD1,TRBJ1-1,CASIDPGTANTEAFF,TGTGCCAGCATTGATCCCGGGACAGCGAACACTGAAGCTTTCTTT
many,TRBV27,NA,TRBJ1-1,CASSYRLNTEAFF,TGTGCCAGCAGTTACCGACTGAACACTGAAGCTTTCTTT
NA,TRBV20-1,TRBD1,TRBJ2-7,CSAAQGAQGGQYF,TGCAGTGCCGCACAGGGGGCGCAGGGTGGGCAGTACTTC
many,TRBV18,NA,TRBJ2-3,CASSLGTMRLDTQYF,TGTGCCAGCTCACTCGGGACAATGAGATTGGATACGCAGTATTTT
many,TRBV6-2/TRBV6-3,NA,TRBJ2-1,CASSMRVMGRQFF,TGTGCCAGCAGTATGAGGGTTATGGGACGGCAGTTCTTC
many,TRBV6-2/TRBV6-3,TRBD1,TRBJ2-7,CASSYSRDRGAYEQYF,TGTGCCAGCAGTTACTCGAGGGACAGGGGTGCCTACGAGCAGTACTTC